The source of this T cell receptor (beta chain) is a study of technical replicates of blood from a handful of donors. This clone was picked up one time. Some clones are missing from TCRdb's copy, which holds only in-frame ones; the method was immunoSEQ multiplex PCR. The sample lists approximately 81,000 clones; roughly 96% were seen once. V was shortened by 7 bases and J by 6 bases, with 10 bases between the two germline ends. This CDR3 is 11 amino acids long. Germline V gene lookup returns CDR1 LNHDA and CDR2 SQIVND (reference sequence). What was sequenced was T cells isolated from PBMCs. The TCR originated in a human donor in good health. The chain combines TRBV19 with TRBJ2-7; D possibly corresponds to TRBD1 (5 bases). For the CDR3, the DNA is TGTGCCAGTACCTCAGGGTTCGAGCAGTACTTC. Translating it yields CASTSGFEQYF.